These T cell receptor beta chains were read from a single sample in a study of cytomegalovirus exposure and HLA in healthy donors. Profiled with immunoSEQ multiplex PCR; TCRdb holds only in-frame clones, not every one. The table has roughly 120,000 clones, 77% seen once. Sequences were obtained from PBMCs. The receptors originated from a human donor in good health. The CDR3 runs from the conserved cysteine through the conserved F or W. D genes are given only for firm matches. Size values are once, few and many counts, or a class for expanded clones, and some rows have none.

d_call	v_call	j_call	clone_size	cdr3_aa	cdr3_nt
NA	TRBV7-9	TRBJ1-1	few	CASSSMLNTEAFF	TGTGCCAGCAGCTCTATGTTGAACACTGAAGCTTTCTTT
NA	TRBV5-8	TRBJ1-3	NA	CASSLAPTGDPGNTIYF	TGTGCCAGCAGCTTGGCCCCTACAGGAGACCCTGGAAACACCATATATTTT
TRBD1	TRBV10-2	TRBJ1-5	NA	CASSETGVYQPQHF	TGCGCCAGCAGTGAGACAGGGGTATATCAGCCCCAGCATTTT
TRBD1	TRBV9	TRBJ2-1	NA	CASSVATGAGYNEQFF	TGTGCCAGCAGCGTAGCTACAGGGGCTGGCTACAATGAGCAGTTCTTC
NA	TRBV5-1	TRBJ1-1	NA	CASSFGRAVDTEAFF	TGCGCCAGCAGCTTTGGCAGGGCGGTTGACACTGAAGCTTTCTTT
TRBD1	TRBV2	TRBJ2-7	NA	CASNKQGAGYEQYF	TGTGCCAGCAATAAACAGGGGGCGGGCTACGAGCAGTACTTC
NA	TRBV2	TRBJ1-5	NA	CASRQGRSNQPQHF	TGTGCCAGCAGACAGGGACGAAGCAATCAGCCCCAGCATTTT
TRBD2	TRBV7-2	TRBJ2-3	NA	CASSLDLAGGPSADTQYF	TGTGCCAGCAGCTTAGATCTAGCGGGAGGGCCCTCGGCAGATACGCAGTATTTT
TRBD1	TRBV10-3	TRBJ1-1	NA	CAISESQGATEAFF	TGTGCCATCAGTGAGTCGCAGGGGGCCACTGAAGCTTTCTTT
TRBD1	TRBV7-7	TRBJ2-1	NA	CASSLTGGTYNEQFF	TGTGCTAGCAGCTTAACAGGGGGCACCTACAATGAGCAGTTCTTC
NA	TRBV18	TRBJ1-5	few	CASSPPGGQPQHF	TGTGCCAGCTCACCACCGGGAGGTCAGCCCCAGCATTTT
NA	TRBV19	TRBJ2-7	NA	CASSTLGSGKEQYF	TGTGCCAGTAGTACCCTCGGTTCGGGGAAAGAGCAGTACTTC
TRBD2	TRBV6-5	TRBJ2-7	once	CASSYSTGGSYEQYF	TGTGCCAGCAGTTACTCGACGGGGGGATCCTACGAGCAGTACTTC
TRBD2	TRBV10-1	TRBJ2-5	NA	CASSEGTTQETQYF	TGCGCCAGCAGTGAGGGGACTACCCAAGAGACCCAGTACTTC
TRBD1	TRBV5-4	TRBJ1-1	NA	CASSLSDRVTEAFF	TGTGCCAGCAGCTTGTCCGACAGGGTCACTGAAGCTTTCTTT
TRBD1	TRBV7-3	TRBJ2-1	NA	CASSSDRGRKENEQFF	TGTGCCAGCAGCTCAGACAGGGGACGAAAGGAAAATGAGCAGTTCTTC
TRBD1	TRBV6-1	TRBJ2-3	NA	CASMVGGAGTDTQYF	TGTGCCAGCATGGTAGGGGGCGCCGGCACAGATACGCAGTATTTT
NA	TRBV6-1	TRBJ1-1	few	CASTGDRLNTEAFF	TGTGCCAGCACGGGGGACCGCTTGAACACTGAAGCTTTCTTT
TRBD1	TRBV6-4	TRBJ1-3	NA	CASSDWTGGTVGNTIYF	TGTGCCAGCAGTGACTGGACAGGGGGGACGGTAGGAAACACCATATATTTT
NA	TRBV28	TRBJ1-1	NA	CASRASGNAEAFF	TGTGCCAGCCGGGCCTCAGGGAACGCTGAAGCTTTCTTT
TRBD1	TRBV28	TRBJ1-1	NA	CASSRIIQGTEAFF	TGTGCCAGCAGCCGTATTATACAGGGGACTGAAGCTTTCTTT
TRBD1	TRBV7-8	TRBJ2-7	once	CASSFPGTGAYEQYF	TGTGCCAGCAGCTTTCCCGGGACAGGGGCCTACGAGCAGTACTTC
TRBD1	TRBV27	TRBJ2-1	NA	CASSLTGYNEQFF	TGTGCCAGCAGTTTGACAGGGTACAATGAGCAGTTCTTC
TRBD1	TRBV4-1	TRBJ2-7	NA	CASSQVYPGQATYEQYF	TGCGCCAGCAGCCAAGTGTATCCGGGACAGGCTACCTACGAGCAGTACTTC
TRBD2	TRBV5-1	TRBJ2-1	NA	CASSFSPGLAANNEQFF	TGCGCCAGCAGCTTCAGTCCGGGACTAGCGGCCAACAATGAGCAGTTCTTC
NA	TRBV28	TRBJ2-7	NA	CASRSSLSGYEQYF	TGTGCCAGCAGATCAAGTCTTAGTGGCTACGAGCAGTACTTC
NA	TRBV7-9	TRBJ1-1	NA	CASRERPGGNTEAFF	TGTGCCAGCAGGGAGCGCCCCGGAGGTAACACTGAAGCTTTCTTT
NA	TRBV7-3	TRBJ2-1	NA	CASSLLPGLSEQFF	TGTGCCAGCAGCTTACTCCCGGGACTGTCTGAGCAGTTCTTC
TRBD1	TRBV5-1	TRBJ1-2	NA	CASSTSGGSNYGYTF	TGCGCCAGCAGCACCTCAGGGGGCTCTAACTATGGCTACACCTTC
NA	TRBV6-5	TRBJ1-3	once	CASSYSGGLSGNTIYF	TGTGCCAGCAGTTACTCTGGGGGCTTATCTGGAAACACCATATATTTT
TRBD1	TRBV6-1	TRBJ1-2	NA	CASSPDRVEGGYTF	TGTGCCAGCAGTCCTGACAGGGTTGAAGGTGGCTACACCTTC
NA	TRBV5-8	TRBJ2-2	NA	CASSLTRGTGELFF	TGTGCCAGCAGCTTGACTAGAGGCACCGGGGAGCTGTTTTTT
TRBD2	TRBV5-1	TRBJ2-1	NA	CATGTSYNEQFF	TGCGCCACCGGGACTAGTTACAATGAGCAGTTCTTC
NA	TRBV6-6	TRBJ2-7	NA	CASSYQNYEQYF	TGTGCCAGCAGTTACCAGAACTACGAGCAGTACTTC
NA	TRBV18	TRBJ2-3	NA	CASSPDSITDTQYF	TGTGCCAGCTCACCTGACTCGATCACAGATACGCAGTATTTT
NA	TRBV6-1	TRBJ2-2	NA	CASSNKGTTGELFF	TGTGCCAGCAGTAACAAGGGGACTACCGGGGAGCTGTTTTTT
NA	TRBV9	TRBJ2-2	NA	CASSGSHTGELFF	TGTGCCAGCAGCGGTAGCCACACCGGGGAGCTGTTTTTT
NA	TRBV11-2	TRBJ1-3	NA	CASSFGVSGNTIYF	TGTGCCAGCAGCTTCGGGGTCTCTGGAAACACCATATATTTT
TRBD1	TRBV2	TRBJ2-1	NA	CASSEIWDRGRNEQFF	TGTGCCAGCAGTGAGATTTGGGACAGGGGGAGGAATGAGCAGTTCTTC
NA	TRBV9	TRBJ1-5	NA	CASSAQGNQPQHF	TGTGCCAGCAGCGCGCAGGGGAATCAGCCCCAGCATTTT
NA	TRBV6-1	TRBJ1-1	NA	CASKSVSGSDTEAFF	TGTGCCAGCAAAAGTGTATCCGGGTCGGACACTGAAGCTTTCTTT
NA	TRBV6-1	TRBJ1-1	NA	CASSDAVEVWAGGMNTEAFF	TGTGCCAGCAGTGACGCCGTCGAGGTTTGGGCTGGAGGTATGAACACTGAAGCTTTCTTT
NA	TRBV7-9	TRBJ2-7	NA	CASSLGSAYEQYF	TGTGCCAGCAGCTTAGGTTCCGCCTACGAGCAGTACTTC
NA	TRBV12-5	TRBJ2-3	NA	CASGLVVGSGSLRASDTQYF	TGTGCTAGTGGTTTGGTCGTCGGCTCGGGGTCTCTTAGGGCATCAGATACGCAGTATTTT